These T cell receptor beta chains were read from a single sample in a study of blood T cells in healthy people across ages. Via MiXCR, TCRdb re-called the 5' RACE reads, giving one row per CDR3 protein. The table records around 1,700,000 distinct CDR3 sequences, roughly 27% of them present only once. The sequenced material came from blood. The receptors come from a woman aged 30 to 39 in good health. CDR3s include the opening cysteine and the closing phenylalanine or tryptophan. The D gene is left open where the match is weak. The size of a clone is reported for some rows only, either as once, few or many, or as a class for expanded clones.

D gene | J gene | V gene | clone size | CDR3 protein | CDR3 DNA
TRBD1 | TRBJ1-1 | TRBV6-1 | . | CASNTGGFTEAFF | TGTGCCAGCAACACAGGGGGCTTCACTGAAGCTTTCTTT
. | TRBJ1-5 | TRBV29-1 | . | CSVTLVGYNQPQHF | TGCAGCGTGACTCTAGTGGGGTACAATCAGCCCCAGCATTTT
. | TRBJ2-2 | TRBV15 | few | CATSPRAGANTGELFF | TGTGCCACCAGCCCCAGGGCTGGAGCGAACACCGGGGAGCTGTTTTTT
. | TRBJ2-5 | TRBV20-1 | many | CSARDSLAETQYF | TGCAGTGCTAGAGATAGCCTAGCAGAGACCCAGTACTTC
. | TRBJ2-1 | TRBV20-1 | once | CSARRTVIDNEQFF | TGCAGTGCTAGACGGACAGTGATCGACAATGAGCAGTTCTTC
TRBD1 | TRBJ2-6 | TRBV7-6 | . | CASSLALTGAGANVLTF | TGTGCCAGCAGCTTAGCCCTGACAGGGGCTGGGGCCAACGTCCTGACTTTC
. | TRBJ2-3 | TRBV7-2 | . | CASSNDPSTDTQYF | TGTGCCAGCAGCAACGACCCTAGCACAGATACGCAGTATTTT
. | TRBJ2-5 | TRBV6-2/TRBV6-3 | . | CASSYATAFQETQYF | TGTGCCAGCAGTTACGCAACAGCCTTCCAAGAGACCCAGTACTTC
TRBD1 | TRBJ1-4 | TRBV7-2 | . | CASSSGATGVREKLFF | TGTGCCAGCAGCTCGGGGGCCACAGGGGTAAGGGAAAAACTGTTTTTT
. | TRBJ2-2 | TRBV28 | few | CASSLPAGNTGELFF | TGTGCCAGCAGTTTGCCCGCGGGGAACACCGGGGAGCTGTTTTTT
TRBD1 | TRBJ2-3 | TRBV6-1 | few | CASSETTGGQYF | TGTGCCAGCAGTGAGACTACAGGGGGGCAGTATTTT
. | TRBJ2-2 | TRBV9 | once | CASSVQNTGERFF | TGTGCCAGCAGCGTACAGAACACCGGGGAGCGGTTTTTT
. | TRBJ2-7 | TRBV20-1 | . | CSASGQGSLYEQYF | TGCAGTGCTAGTGGGCAGGGTTCTCTCTACGAGCAGTACTTC
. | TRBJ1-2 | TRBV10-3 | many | CATQAIEIPYGYTF | TGTGCCACCCAGGCGATTGAGATTCCTTATGGCTACACCTTC